The 32 T cell receptor beta chains reported below all come from one sample, sequenced in a study of T cell responses to AZD1222 COVID-19 vaccine. Produced via immunoSEQ multiplex PCR; TCRdb's table is partial and in-frame only. Of about 150,000 clones listed, roughly 87% were seen once; the top ten hold roughly 6%. The specimen was peripheral blood, collected 28 days after the second AZD1222 dose. Source of these receptors: an adult who received the AZD1222 COVID-19 vaccine.

The rearrangement joins TRBV10-2 to TRBJ2-6; the match to TRBD2 covers 7 bases. V was clipped by 6 bases and J by 1 base; unmatched bases: 6. The CDR3 is 16 residues long. The V gene's germline CDR1 is WSHSY and CDR2 SAAADI. CDR3 nucleotides: TGCGCCAGCAGGAGGGAGGGAGGATCTGGGGCCAACGTCCTGACTTTC. Translating gives CASRREGGSGANVLTF.

This clone is deemed medium-sized. The chain couples TRBV12-3 or TRBV12-4 to TRBJ2-7; possibly TRBD1 for D (6 bases). Trimming cost V 6 bases and J 2 bases, with 11 bases left between them. This CDR3 spans 13 amino acids. CDR3 in DNA: TGTGCCAGCAGATCGACAGGTACCTACGAGCAGTACTTC. Protein: CASRSTGTYEQYF.

V and J are TRBV29-1 and TRBJ1-5, with 10 bases fitting TRBD1. The V segment lost 4 bases and the J segment 4 bases; nucleotides outside the gene matches: 4. Germline V lookup: CDR1 SQVTM, CDR2 ANQGSEA. CDR3 length equals 14 residues. As DNA, the CDR3 is TGCAGCGTTGCGGCGGACAGGGGGAATCAGCCCCAGCATTTT. Amino acid sequence: CSVAADRGNQPQHF.

The chain carries TRBV6-2 or TRBV6-3 and TRBJ1-5, with D hard to call. The germline V gene encodes CDR1 MNHEY and CDR2 SVGEGT. Trimming stripped 5 bases from V and 3 bases from J, with 11 bases between. The CDR3 loop spans 14 amino acids. The CDR3 DNA is TGTGCCAGCAGTGATCCAGGTTTCAATCAGCCCCAGCATTTT. Translated: CASSDPGFNQPQHF.

V usage is TRBV24-1 and J usage is TRBJ1-2, with 7 bases that match TRBD1. There are 16 residues in the CDR3. Germline values: CDR1 KGHDR, CDR2 SFDVKD. V lost 5 bases to trimming and J lost 0 bases; unmatched junction nucleotides: 8. CDR3 region: CATSAFHRGSNYGYTF. As DNA, the CDR3 is TGTGCCACCAGTGCCTTTCACAGGGGATCTAACTATGGCTACACCTTC.

The gene calls are TRBV1 and TRBJ2-7. TRBV1 is noted as a pseudogene. This CDR3 is 12 amino acids long. The CDR3 spells CTSSREVYEQYF. CDR3 coding DNA: TGCACCAGCAGCCGGGAAGTCTACGAGCAGTACTTC.

The table lists this clone with a count of one. The chain combines TRBV5-1 with TRBJ2-1; 13 bases align to TRBD2. The CDR3 has 17 residues. Germline loops: CDR1 SGHRS, CDR2 YFSETQ. Trimming at V came to 3 bases and at J to 6 bases, leaving 9 bases not matched to a gene. The CDR3 loop reads CASSSLAGGDIGNEQFF. CDR3 DNA sequence: TGCGCCAGCAGCTCACTAGCGGGAGGGGATATCGGCAATGAGCAGTTCTTC.

This chain links TRBV5-1 with TRBJ2-7, with 14 nucleotides matching TRBD2. J lost 3 bases, V lost 3 bases, and 5 bases had no gene match. Germline lookup yields CDR1 SGHRS and CDR2 YFSETQ. This CDR3 is built from 16 residues. CDR3 coding DNA: TGCGCCAGCAGCTCCGGGACTAGCGGGGGTCGCTACGAGCAGTACTTC. It yields the protein CASSSGTSGGRYEQYF.

V gene TRBV5-1 combines with J gene TRBJ2-2; D is undetermined. V gave up 4 bases and J gave up 5 bases, with 18 bases separating them. Germline V gene lookup returns CDR1 SGHRS and CDR2 YFSETQ. This CDR3 region has 16 residues. CDR3 loop: CASSITGLERTGELFF. The CDR3 coding sequence is TGCGCCAGCAGCATTACGGGCCTCGAAAGGACCGGGGAGCTGTTTTTT.

The genes are TRBV15 and TRBJ1-6; D uncertain. The CDR3 spans 16 residues. Trimming cost V 0 bases and J 10 bases, with 16 bases left between them. Germline V gene sequence: CDR1 LNHNV, CDR2 YYDKDF (reference sequence). CDR3 nucleotides: TGTGCCACCAGCAGAGATCCCGTGTCTGGTTCGTCACCCCTCCACTTT. This codes for CATSRDPVSGSSPLHF.

The chain recombines TRBV6-5 with TRBJ2-7; 10 positions match TRBD1. Per the germline V gene, CDR1 is MNHEY and CDR2 is SVGAGI. J gave up 3 bases and V 7 bases, and 9 bases lay outside the gene matches. The CDR3 has 15 residues. The CDR3 DNA reads TGTGCCAGCATTAAGACCGGGACAGGGGACTACGAGCAGTACTTC. It codes for CASIKTGTGDYEQYF.

This clone was counted a single time. The V and J genes are TRBV5-1 and TRBJ1-2, with D perhaps matching TRBD1 (6 bases). V was pared by 0 bases and J by 4 bases, with 7 bases between. CDR1 is SGHRS and CDR2 is YFSETQ in the germline V gene. This CDR3 has 13 residues. Here the CDR3 DNA reads TGCGCCAGCAGCTTGGACAGGGTCTATGGCTACACCTTC. Amino acids: CASSLDRVYGYTF.

The J gene is TRBJ1-2, the V gene TRBV5-8; D gene ambiguous. Germline assignment: CDR1 SGHTS and CDR2 YDEGEE. The CDR3 runs 15 residues. The ends were cut back, 0 bases at V and 5 bases at J, with 14 bases in the middle. The CDR3 DNA is TGTGCCAGCAGCTTGGGACTCCCCGGGGTTTATGGCTACACCTTC. Translating it yields CASSLGLPGVYGYTF.

This chain links TRBV6-5 with TRBJ1-2; 12 bases are shared with TRBD1. CDR1 MNHEY and CDR2 SVGAGI come from the germline V gene. This CDR3 comprises 15 residues. J lost 4 bases, V lost 5 bases, and 5 bases had no gene match. CDR3 sequence: CASSRDRGPGYGYTF. CDR3 nucleotide sequence: TGTGCCAGCAGTAGGGACAGGGGGCCTGGCTATGGCTACACCTTC.

This chain connects TRBV10-3 to TRBJ1-5; perhaps TRBD1 as D (6 bases). CDR3 length equals 15 residues. Trimming removed 2 bases from V and 3 bases from J, with 11 bases in between. Per the germline V gene, CDR1 is ENHRY and CDR2 is SYGVKD. CDR3 in DNA: TGTGCCATCAGTGAGGGACAGTCCCCCAATCAGCCCCAGCATTTT. Protein product: CAISEGQSPNQPQHF.

The rearrangement links TRBV12-3 or TRBV12-4 to TRBJ2-5; D unresolved. The V end lost 1 base, the J end lost 5 bases, and 2 bases lay between the germline ends. The CDR3 sequence is 11 residues long. The DNA of the CDR3 is TGTGCCAGCAGTTTAGGGGAGACCCAGTACTTC. Protein sequence: CASSLGETQYF.

This chain connects TRBV19 to TRBJ1-5; D remains unclear. The ends were cut back, 5 bases at V and 6 bases at J, with 14 bases in the middle. The length of the CDR3 is 14 residues. The germline V gene has CDR1 LNHDA and CDR2 SQIVND (reference sequence). The CDR3 reads CASSPSDFGQPQHF. CDR3 bases: TGTGCCAGTAGTCCGTCTGATTTTGGTCAGCCCCAGCATTTT.

J is TRBJ1-1 and V is TRBV29-1; no clear D. The CDR3 consists of 12 residues. V lost 7 bases, J lost 0 bases, and 9 bases lay in between. Germline V gives CDR1 SQVTM, CDR2 ANQGSEA. CDR3 region: CSARALNTEAFF. CDR3 nucleotide sequence: TGCAGCGCTCGAGCGCTGAACACTGAAGCTTTCTTT.

This clone was seen a handful of times. J is TRBJ2-7 and V is TRBV19; either TRBD1 or TRBD2 may fit D (5 bases each). Trimming took off 7 bases at V and 0 bases at J, with 13 bases between the two ends. Germline V gene sequence: CDR1 LNHDA, CDR2 SQIVND (reference sequence). The CDR3 length is 14 residues. CDR3 sequence reads: CASNPRGASYEQYF. The CDR3 bases are TGTGCCAGTAACCCGAGGGGCGCCTCCTACGAGCAGTACTTC.

The J gene is TRBJ1-2, the V gene TRBV19; D might be TRBD1 (5 bases). Germline-derived CDR1 and CDR2 are LNHDA and SQIVND (reference sequence). Trimming removed 7 bases at V and 5 bases at J, with 17 bases between. The CDR3 has 14 amino acids. The CDR3, as DNA: TGTGCCAGTACCCAGCAGGACATTTCATATGGCTACACCTTC. Translating it yields CASTQQDISYGYTF.

The chain joins TRBV6-1 to TRBJ2-7; tentative D call: TRBD2 (5 bases). There are 17 residues in the CDR3. V gave up 0 bases and J gave up 4 bases, with 19 bases separating them. Germline V lookup: CDR1 MNHNS, CDR2 SASEGT. The CDR3 sequence is CASSEALSATGLYEQYF. The CDR3 coding sequence is TGTGCCAGCAGTGAAGCGCTCTCGGCTACGGGGTTGTACGAGCAGTACTTC.

The V and J genes are TRBV5-1 and TRBJ2-1, with 8 bases aligning to TRBD1. Germline-derived CDR1 and CDR2 are SGHRS and YFSETQ. The CDR3 totals 16 residues. J gave up 0 bases and V 4 bases, and 6 bases lay outside the gene matches. The CDR3 reads CASSRTTGGSYNEQFF. As DNA, the CDR3 is TGCGCCAGCAGCCGAACTACAGGGGGCTCCTACAATGAGCAGTTCTTC.

In DNA form, the CDR3 reads TGTGCCAGCAGGGCAGGGGCGATCAATCAGCCCCAGCATTTT. Translation gives CASRAGAINQPQHF. The chain combines TRBV28 with TRBJ1-5, with D maybe TRBD1 (6 bases). The germline CDR1 and CDR2 sequences are MDHEN and SYDVKM. The CDR3 sequence is 14 residues long. V lost 6 bases and J 3 bases, leaving 12 bases between the germline ends.

The rearrangement joins TRBV3-1 (or the pseudogene TRBV3-2) to TRBJ2-1, with D possibly matching TRBD1 (6 bases). The V and J ends lost 6 bases and 0 bases respectively, with 12 bases between them. Germline V gives CDR1 LGHDT, CDR2 YNNKEL (reference sequence). The CDR3 is 15 amino acids. The CDR3 nucleotides read TGTGCCAGCAGTAAGGGGGATACCTCCTACAATGAGCAGTTCTTC. Translation: CASSKGDTSYNEQFF.

The J gene is TRBJ1-2, the V gene TRBV7-2; D unclear. CDR1 and CDR2 (germline): SGHTA, FQGNSA. The V end was cut by 0 bases, the J end by 8 bases, with 16 bases between. The length of the CDR3 is 15 residues. CDR3 sequence reads: CASSLASPIVQGYTF. In DNA form, the CDR3 reads TGTGCCAGCAGCTTAGCGAGCCCTATCGTACAGGGCTACACCTTC.

This clone has a single count. The gene calls are TRBV9 and TRBJ1-1, with 8 bases matching TRBD1. V lost 4 bases to trimming and J lost 0 bases; unmatched junction nucleotides: 5. The germline V gene has CDR1 SGDLS and CDR2 YYNGEE. The length of the CDR3 is 15 residues. Here the CDR3 DNA reads TGTGCCAGCAGCCGGGGACAGGTATTGAACACTGAAGCTTTCTTT. Protein product: CASSRGQVLNTEAFF.

The chain recombines TRBV3-1 (or the pseudogene TRBV3-2) with TRBJ2-5; the match to TRBD2 covers 7 bases. CDR3 length: 14 residues. Trimming cost V 5 bases and J 2 bases; bases outside gene matches: 5. The germline V gene encodes CDR1 LGHDT and CDR2 YNNKEL (reference sequence). The CDR3 DNA is TGTGCCAGCAGCAGCTCGGGGGGACAAGAGACCCAGTACTTC. This translates into CASSSSGGQETQYF.

This sequence joins TRBV6-4 and TRBJ2-7; the D gene is possibly TRBD1 (5 bases). Germline assignment: CDR1 MRHNA and CDR2 SNTAGT. V was cut by 3 bases and J by 7 bases, with 13 bases left in between. The CDR3 covers 13 residues. The CDR3 reads CASSELQGGEQYF. The CDR3 nucleotides read TGTGCCAGCAGTGAGCTTCAGGGTGGGGAGCAGTACTTC.

The chain has TRBV4-3 and TRBJ1-6; D is perhaps TRBD1 (6 bases). The germline CDR1 and CDR2 sequences are LGHNA and YSLEER. There are 16 residues in the CDR3. V dropped 5 bases and J dropped 5 bases, with 16 bases sitting between them. The CDR3 protein is CASSSHGGKNNSPLHF. The CDR3 nucleotides are TGCGCCAGCAGCTCTCACGGGGGCAAGAATAATTCACCCCTCCACTTT.

The V gene is TRBV15, the J gene TRBJ2-5, with TRBD1 matching 8 bases. J was trimmed by 3 bases and V by 3 bases; bases with no gene match: 21. The CDR3 totals 20 residues. Per germline, CDR1 LNHNV and CDR2 YYDKDF (reference sequence). CDR3 loop: CATSRKGTGQEFGRKETQYF. The CDR3 DNA sequence: TGTGCCACCAGCAGGAAAGGGACAGGCCAAGAATTTGGGCGGAAAGAGACCCAGTACTTC.

V usage is TRBV9 and J usage is TRBJ1-1, with D tentatively TRBD1 (5 bases). The V gene lost 4 bases and the J gene lost 1 base, with 17 bases spanning the gap. CDR3 length: 16 residues. Germline lookup yields CDR1 SGDLS and CDR2 YYNGEE. CDR3 bases: TGTGCCAGCAGCTTCTCTTCGGGACGGAGGAACACTGAAGCTTTCTTT. As protein: CASSFSSGRRNTEAFF.

This clone was observed a few times. The rearrangement links TRBV4-1 to TRBJ1-5; tentative D call: TRBD1 (6 bases). CDR1 and CDR2 from the germline V gene are MGHRA and YSYEKL. The CDR3 contains 18 residues. V lost 4 bases to trimming and J lost 5 bases, with 24 bases between them. CDR3 in DNA: TGCGCCAGCAGCCCGGAAGGTGGGGGGGCAAGTGGATATCAGCCCCAGCATTTT. The encoded protein is CASSPEGGGASGYQPQHF.